These 4 T cell receptor beta chains were all obtained from the same sample, sequenced in a study of beta chain features in type 1 diabetes. What these receptors recognize is not known. Study-level results: Type 1 diabetes patients had TCRB CDR3s that were shorter (moderately but significantly so) in all four CD4+ subsets.

Reverse transcription of all isolated RNA meant that expressed TCRB transcripts were sequenced. The method was immunoSEQ multiplex PCR; TCRdb's version includes in-frame clones alone and lacks a portion of them. This sample yields 150,000 or so clones, of which around 8.3% are seen a single time; around 0.5% belongs to the top ten. Sequencing was done on a sample of central memory CD4+ T cells from blood. These receptors were collected from a woman under 30 with type 1 diabetes.

The sample holds a few counts of this clone. The genes are TRBV7-9 and TRBJ2-7, with D possibly matching TRBD1 (6 bases). The CDR3 loop spans 13 amino acids. V shed 7 bases and J shed 0 bases, with 10 bases lying between them. Germline CDR1 reads SEHNR; CDR2 reads FQNEAQ (reference sequence). The CDR3 loop reads CASNRDTSYEQYF. CDR3 in DNA: TGTGCCAGCAACCGGGACACCTCCTACGAGCAGTACTTC.

This clone has at least ten counts. V is TRBV15 and J is TRBJ2-5, with 10 bases aligning to TRBD2. V lost 5 bases and J lost 1; bases outside the gene matches: 4. The CDR3 contains 15 residues. Germline CDR1 and CDR2: LNHNV and YYDKDF (reference sequence). The CDR3 here is CATSGLAGAQETQYF. CDR3 DNA sequence: TGTGCCACCAGCGGGCTAGCGGGGGCCCAAGAGACCCAGTACTTC.

This clone was detected only a few times. This chain links TRBV6-5 with TRBJ1-3; tentatively, D is TRBD1 (5 bases). V gave up 3 bases and J gave up 2 bases, with 11 bases separating them. Per the germline V gene, CDR1 is MNHEY and CDR2 is SVGAGI. The CDR3 contains 15 residues. The CDR3 spells CASSYKTGAGNTIYF. The CDR3 bases are TGTGCCAGCAGTTATAAAACAGGCGCTGGAAACACCATATATTTT.

V is TRBV5-4 and J is TRBJ2-7, with D maybe TRBD2 (6 bases). The CDR3 has 12 amino acids. Germline V gene lookup returns CDR1 SGHNT and CDR2 YYREEE (reference sequence). Trimming removed 4 bases from V and 12 bases from J, with 17 bases in between. The CDR3 DNA sequence: TGTGCCAGCAGCGCCGATAGAAGGGGACTGTACTTC. It codes for CASSADRRGLYF.